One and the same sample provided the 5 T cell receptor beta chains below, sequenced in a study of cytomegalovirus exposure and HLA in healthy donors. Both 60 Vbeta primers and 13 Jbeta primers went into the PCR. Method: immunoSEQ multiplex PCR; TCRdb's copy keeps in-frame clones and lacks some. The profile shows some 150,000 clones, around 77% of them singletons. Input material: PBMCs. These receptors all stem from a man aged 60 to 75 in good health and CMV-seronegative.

CDR3 loop: CASSASGRVDTGELFF. The CDR3 DNA is TGCGCCAGCAGCGCTAGCGGGAGGGTCGATACCGGGGAGCTGTTTTTT. The genes are TRBV5-1 and TRBJ2-2; 12 bases line up with TRBD2. Germline V lookup: CDR1 SGHRS, CDR2 YFSETQ. This CDR3 is built from 16 residues. The ends lost 4 bases at V and 5 bases at J; junction bases unmatched: 6.

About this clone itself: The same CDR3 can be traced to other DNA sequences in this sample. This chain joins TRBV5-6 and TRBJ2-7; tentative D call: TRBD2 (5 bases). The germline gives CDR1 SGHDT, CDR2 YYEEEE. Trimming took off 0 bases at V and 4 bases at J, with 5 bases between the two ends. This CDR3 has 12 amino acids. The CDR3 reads CASSLGGYEQYF. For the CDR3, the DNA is TGTGCCAGCAGCTTGGGAGGGTACGAGCAGTACTTC.

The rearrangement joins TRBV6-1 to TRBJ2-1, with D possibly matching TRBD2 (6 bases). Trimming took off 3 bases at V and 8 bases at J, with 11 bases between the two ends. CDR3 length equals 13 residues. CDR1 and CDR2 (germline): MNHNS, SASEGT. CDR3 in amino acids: CASSDAGRDEQFF. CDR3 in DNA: TGTGCCAGCAGTGATGCGGGGCGGGATGAGCAGTTCTTC.

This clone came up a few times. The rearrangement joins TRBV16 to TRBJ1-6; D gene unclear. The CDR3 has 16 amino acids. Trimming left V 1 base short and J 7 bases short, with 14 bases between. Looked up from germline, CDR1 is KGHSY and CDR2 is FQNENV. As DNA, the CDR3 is TGTGCCAGCAGCCAATTCCTTTCGGGAGGGAATTCACCCCTCCACTTT. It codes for CASSQFLSGGNSPLHF.

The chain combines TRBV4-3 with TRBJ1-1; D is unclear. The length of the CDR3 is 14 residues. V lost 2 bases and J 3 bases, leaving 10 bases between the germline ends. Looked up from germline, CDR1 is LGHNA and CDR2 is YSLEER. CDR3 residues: CASSQSHRDTEAFF. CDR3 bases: TGCGCCAGCAGCCAATCACATCGTGACACTGAAGCTTTCTTT.